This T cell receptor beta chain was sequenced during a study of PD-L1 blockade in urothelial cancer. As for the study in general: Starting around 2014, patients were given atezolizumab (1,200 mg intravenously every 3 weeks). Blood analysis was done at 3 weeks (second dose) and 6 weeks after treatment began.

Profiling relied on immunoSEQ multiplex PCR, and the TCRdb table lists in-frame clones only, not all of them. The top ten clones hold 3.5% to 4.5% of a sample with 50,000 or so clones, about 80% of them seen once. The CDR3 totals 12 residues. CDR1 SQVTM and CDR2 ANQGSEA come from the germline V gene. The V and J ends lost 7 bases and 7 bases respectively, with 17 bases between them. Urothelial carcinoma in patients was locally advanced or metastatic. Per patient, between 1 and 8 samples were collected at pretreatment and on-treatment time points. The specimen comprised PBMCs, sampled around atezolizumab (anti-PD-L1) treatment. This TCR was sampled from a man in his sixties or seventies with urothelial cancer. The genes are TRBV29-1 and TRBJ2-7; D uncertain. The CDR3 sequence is CSASGLSREQYF. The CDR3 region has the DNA TGCAGCGCCTCAGGATTATCGAGAGAGCAGTACTTC.